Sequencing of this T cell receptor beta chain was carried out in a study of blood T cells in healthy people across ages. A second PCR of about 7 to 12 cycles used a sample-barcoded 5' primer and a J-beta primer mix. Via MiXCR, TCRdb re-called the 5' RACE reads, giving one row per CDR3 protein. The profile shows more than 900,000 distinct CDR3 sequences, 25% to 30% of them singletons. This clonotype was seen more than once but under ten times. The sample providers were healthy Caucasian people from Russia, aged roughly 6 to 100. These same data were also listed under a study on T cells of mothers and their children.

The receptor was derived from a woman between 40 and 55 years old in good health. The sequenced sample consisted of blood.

The CDR3 loop reads CASSLTDRAGYTF. CDR3 in DNA: TGTGCCAGCAGCTTAACGGACAGGGCGGGCTACACCTTC. The V gene is TRBV7-3, the J gene TRBJ1-2; 8 bases map to TRBD1. Germline trimming cut 0 bases from V and 8 bases from J; bases unmatched to any gene: 2. Germline-derived CDR1 and CDR2 are SGHTA and FQGTGA. The CDR3 contains 13 residues. Variable domain in full (rest from reference TRBV7-3 and TRBJ1-2): GAGVSQTPSNKVTEKGKYVELRCDPISGHTALYWYRQSLGQGPEFLIYFQGTGAADDSGLPNDRFFAVRPEGSVSTLKIQRTERGDSAVYLCASSLTDRAGYTFGSGTRLTVV.